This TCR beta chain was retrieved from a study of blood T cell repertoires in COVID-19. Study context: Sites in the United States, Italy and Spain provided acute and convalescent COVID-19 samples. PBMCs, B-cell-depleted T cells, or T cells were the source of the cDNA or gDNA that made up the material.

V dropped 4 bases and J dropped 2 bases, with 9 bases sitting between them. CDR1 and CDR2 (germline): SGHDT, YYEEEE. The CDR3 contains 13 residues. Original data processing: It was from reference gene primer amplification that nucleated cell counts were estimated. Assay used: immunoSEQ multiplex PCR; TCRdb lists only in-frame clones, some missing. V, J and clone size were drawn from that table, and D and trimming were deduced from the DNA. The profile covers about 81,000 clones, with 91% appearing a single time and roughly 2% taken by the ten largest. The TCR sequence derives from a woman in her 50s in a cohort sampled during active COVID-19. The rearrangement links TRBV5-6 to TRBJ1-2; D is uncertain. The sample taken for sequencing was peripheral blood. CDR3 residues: CASSPRRNYGYTF. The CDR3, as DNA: TGTGCCAGCAGCCCTAGAAGGAACTATGGCTACACCTTC.